The rows below give T cell receptor beta chains drawn from one sample of a study of blood T cell repertoires in COVID-19. Sequencing was performed with immunoSEQ multiplex PCR; in TCRdb, only in-frame clones are kept and a portion is missing. The table records approximately 390,000 clones, approximately 88% of them present only once. The sample was PBMCs or T cells enriched from blood (not recorded which). The receptors come from a woman between 40 and 55 years old with acute COVID-19. Each CDR3 is given with its conserved first and last residue. D genes are given only for firm matches. The listing skips clone size in some rows; elsewhere it reads once, few, many or a size class.

>-|TRBV6-5|TRBD1|TRBJ1-1
TGTGCCAGCAGTCGGACAGGGGTGTATGACACTGAAGCTTTCTTT
CASSRTGVYDTEAFF
>once|TRBV5-1|TRBD2|TRBJ2-3
TGCGCCAGCAGGCCTGATCTAGCGGGGGGGCCCGCAGATACGCAGTATTTT
CASRPDLAGGPADTQYF
>-|TRBV25-1|-|TRBJ2-3
TGTGCCAGCAGTACTCTGTCTCGGGGGGCGACAGATACGCAGTATTTT
CASSTLSRGATDTQYF
>-|TRBV6-5|-|TRBJ1-5
TGTGCCAGCAGTTACTCCAGGGAATACAATCAGCCCCAGCATTTT
CASSYSREYNQPQHF
>-|TRBV30|-|TRBJ1-5
TGTGCCTGGAGTGGGGGGGGCATCCCAAATCAGCCCCAGCATTTT
CAWSGGGIPNQPQHF
>once|TRBV7-6|TRBD2|TRBJ2-5
TGTGCCAGCAGCTCACGGTCGGCTGGGGGATCTCGAGCGGGGCTGTCGGAGACCCAGTACTTC
CASSSRSAGGSRAGLSETQYF
>-|TRBV25-1|-|TRBJ1-1
TGTGCCAGCAGTACTGGGAACACTGAAGCTTTCTTT
CASSTGNTEAFF
>-|TRBV2|TRBD1|TRBJ1-6
TGTGCCAGCAGTGTGCGGCCAGGGGGCTTAGGGTCACCCCTCCACTTT
CASSVRPGGLGSPLHF
>-|TRBV6-6|-|TRBJ1-5
TGTGCCAGCAGTCCCGCCCCCGGGAATCAGCCCCAGCATTTT
CASSPAPGNQPQHF
>-|TRBV2|-|TRBJ1-6
TGTGCCAGCAGTGAAACCGGGGAAAGATCACCCCTCCACTTT
CASSETGERSPLHF
>-|TRBV11-2|TRBD2|TRBJ2-7
TGTGCCAGCAGCTTAGAGGGAGGGCAGCACTCACTCTACGAGCAGTACTTC
CASSLEGGQHSLYEQYF
>-|TRBV7-8|TRBD1|TRBJ1-3
TGTGCCAGCAGCTTGCGGGATCCCCGGGACAGGGTCGGAAACACCATATATTTT
CASSLRDPRDRVGNTIYF
>-|TRBV20-1|-|TRBJ2-7
TGCAGTGCTAGTGGAGGGGGCGAAACCTACGAGCAGTACTTC
CSASGGGETYEQYF
>-|TRBV9|TRBD2|TRBJ2-3
TGTGCCGGGGCTAGCGGGGGGAGCACAGATACGCAGTATTTT
CAGASGGSTDTQYF
>-|TRBV18|-|TRBJ1-4
TGTGCCAGCTCCCCACCCTACGGTGGTGAAAAACTGTTTTTT
CASSPPYGGEKLFF
>once|TRBV5-6|TRBD1|TRBJ2-1
TGTGCCAGCAGACGGACAGGGTACAATGAGCAGTTCTTC
CASRRTGYNEQFF
>-|TRBV6-6|-|TRBJ1-1
TGTGCCAGCAGTTACGACTTCGGGGGGGCTTTCTTT
CASSYDFGGAFF
>-|TRBV10-1|-|TRBJ2-5
TGCGCCAGCAGTGAAGATCTGGGGGGCCAAGAGACCCAGTACTTC
CASSEDLGGQETQYF
>-|TRBV2|TRBD1|TRBJ2-3
TGTGCCAGCGTAAAAACGTGGACAGGGGGAACAGATACGCAGTATTTT
CASVKTWTGGTDTQYF
>-|TRBV7-9|TRBD1|TRBJ2-1
TGTGCCAGCAGCCCAGGACAGGGGAGCTCCTACAATGAGCAGTTCTTC
CASSPGQGSSYNEQFF
>-|TRBV2|-|TRBJ1-1
TGTGCCAGCAGTGTTTTTTCGGCAGGGCTCGCGAACACTGAAGCTTTCTTT
CASSVFSAGLANTEAFF
>-|TRBV5-1|-|TRBJ1-3
TGCGCCAGCAGCGAGGGACAAACCCTACGAACTGGAAACACCATATATTTT
CASSEGQTLRTGNTIYF
>-|TRBV7-6|TRBD2|TRBJ2-1
TGTGCCAGCAGCCCCCGGGGCGGGGGGACCTACAATGAGCAGTTCTTC
CASSPRGGGTYNEQFF
>once|TRBV12-3/TRBV12-4|-|TRBJ1-1
TGTGCCAGCAGTTTAGGGAGGAAGACTGAAGCTTTCTTT
CASSLGRKTEAFF
>-|TRBV2|-|TRBJ1-2
TGTGCCAGCACAGGGAAAAACTATGGCTACACCTTC
CASTGKNYGYTF
>-|TRBV5-3|-|TRBJ1-5
TGTGCCAGAAGCTCCGGGGGAGGTTGCAATCAGCCCCAGCATTTT
CARSSGGGCNQPQHF
>once|TRBV2|-|TRBJ1-2
TGTGCCAGCAGTGATCAGGGGCCGTTATCAGGCTACACCTTC
CASSDQGPLSGYTF
>-|TRBV2|TRBD1|TRBJ1-6
TGTGCCAGCATTTCCACAGGGGTTGGGTCACCCCTCCACTTT
CASISTGVGSPLHF